What follows are 16 T cell receptor beta chains derived from one specimen sequenced in a study of shared clonotypes between healthy human individuals. Only in-frame clones appear in the TCRdb table, and some are missing; sequencing was by immunoSEQ multiplex PCR. The sample has some 1.1 million clones; approximately 80% are singletons. Sequenced: memory CD4+ T cells from PBMCs. Described subset: CD45RA-negative fraction. The receptor set was obtained from a man younger than 35 in good health. Some clones in this sample may be carry-over from other donors' samples.

In the case of this clone: This sample includes further DNA sequences coding for the same CDR3. DNA for the CDR3: TGCGCCAGCAGCTTGGGGCTAGCGGGAGTGGCAGATACGCAGTATTTT. This encodes CASSLGLAGVADTQYF. This rearrangement joins TRBV5-1 to TRBJ2-3; TRBD2 aligns across 10 bases. The CDR3 has 16 residues. Per the germline V gene, CDR1 is SGHRS and CDR2 is YFSETQ. V shed 0 bases, J shed 4 bases, and the junction held 5 bases outside the gene matches.

The chain carries TRBV7-9 and TRBJ2-5; D is uncertain. CDR1 is SEHNR, CDR2 FQNEAQ, per germline (reference sequence). V was trimmed by 8 bases and J by 4 bases, leaving 14 bases between them. This CDR3 region has 13 residues. DNA for the CDR3: TGTGCCAGCTCCGCCACGGTCGTAGAGACCCAGTACTTC. Translated, it gives CASSATVVETQYF.

This clone occurred many times. The J gene is TRBJ2-3, the V gene TRBV4-1; TRBD2 aligns across 8 bases. Trimming took 1 base from V and 8 from J; bases not matched to a gene: 8. This CDR3 is built from 15 residues. Germline V gene data show CDR1 as MGHRA and CDR2 as YSYEKL. The CDR3 reads CASSQVGGAGGTQYF. Here the CDR3 DNA reads TGCGCCAGCAGCCAAGTGGGCGGGGCGGGGGGTACGCAGTATTTT.

As concerns this clone: Distinct nucleotide sequences in the sample also encode this CDR3. V gene TRBV6-1 combines with J gene TRBJ1-2; no reliable D call. With 2 bases removed from V and 7 bases from J, the gap between germline ends came to 5 bases. The CDR3 is 11 residues long. Germline loops: CDR1 MNHNS, CDR2 SASEGT. The CDR3 loop is CASSETAGYTF. In DNA, the CDR3 is TGTGCCAGCAGTGAAACGGCTGGCTACACCTTC.

The CDR3 reads CASGPGLATDTQYF. In DNA form, the CDR3 reads TGTGCTAGTGGTCCAGGACTAGCAACAGATACGCAGTATTTT. The chain recombines TRBV12-5 with TRBJ2-3; 8 bases line up with TRBD2. V shed 5 bases, J shed 3 bases, and the junction held 4 bases outside the gene matches. CDR3 length: 14 residues. The germline CDR1 and CDR2 sequences are LGHNT and FRNRAP.

The chain uses TRBV18 and TRBJ2-3; no definite D call. The germline gives CDR1 KGHSH, CDR2 LQKENI. This CDR3 is 13 amino acids long. V shed 2 bases and J shed 6 bases, with 9 bases lying between them. The CDR3 nucleotides are TGTGCCAGCTCACCAGCGCCACGGGATACGCAGTATTTT. Protein product: CASSPAPRDTQYF.

V is TRBV18 and J is TRBJ2-6; D not certain. Per the germline V gene, CDR1 is KGHSH and CDR2 is LQKENI. The CDR3 covers 14 residues. V lost 1 base and J 4 bases, leaving 5 bases between the germline ends. CDR3 DNA: TGTGCCAGCTCACCACTGGCGGGGGCCAACGTCCTGACTTTC. It is translated as CASSPLAGANVLTF. Filled out from reference TRBV18 and TRBJ2-6, the complete variable domain reads NAGVMQNPRHLVRRRGQEARLRCSPMKGHSHVYWYRQLPEEGLKFMVYLQKENIIDESGMPKERFSAEFPKEGPSILRIQQVVRGDSAAYFCASSPLAGANVLTFGAGSRLTVL.

The genes are TRBV6-5 and TRBJ2-2; tentatively, D is TRBD1 or TRBD2 (5 bases each). V dropped 6 bases and J dropped 4 bases, with 9 bases sitting between them. There are 13 residues in the CDR3. CDR1 is MNHEY, CDR2 SVGAGI, per germline. The CDR3 loop reads CASRPGLTGELFF. The CDR3 nucleotides read TGTGCCAGCAGGCCGGGGCTCACCGGGGAGCTGTTTTTT.

The chain recombines TRBV28 with TRBJ1-1; unclear D gene. The CDR3 consists of 16 residues. Germline loops: CDR1 MDHEN, CDR2 SYDVKM. The ends were cut back, 2 bases at V and 0 bases at J, with 13 bases in the middle. The CDR3 sequence is CASSLIPAAMNTEAFF. The CDR3 coding sequence is TGTGCCAGCAGTTTAATTCCGGCAGCCATGAACACTGAAGCTTTCTTT.

The chain uses TRBV18 and TRBJ1-5, with a tentative D call TRBD1 (5 bases). This CDR3 spans 16 amino acids. The V end was cut by 6 bases, the J end by 0 bases, with 15 bases between. Germline assignment: CDR1 KGHSH and CDR2 LQKENI. The CDR3 here is CASSQGRPHSNQPQHF. The CDR3 DNA sequence: TGTGCCAGCTCCCAGGGACGCCCTCATAGCAATCAGCCCCAGCATTTT. Looking up the rest from reference TRBV18 and TRBJ1-5 gives the full variable domain: NAGVMQNPRHLVRRRGQEARLRCSPMKGHSHVYWYRQLPEEGLKFMVYLQKENIIDESGMPKERFSAEFPKEGPSILRIQQVVRGDSAAYFCASSQGRPHSNQPQHFGDGTRLSIL.

This chain links TRBV7-9 with TRBJ2-1; 11 positions agree with TRBD2. The V gene end was trimmed by 5 bases and the J gene end by 9 bases; junction bases not matched to a gene: 15. The CDR3 extends over 17 amino acids. The V gene's germline CDR1 is SEHNR and CDR2 FQNEAQ (reference sequence). CDR3 in amino acids: CASSLPNRLAGRSEQFF. The CDR3 DNA reads as TGTGCCAGCAGCCTCCCAAACCGACTAGCGGGAAGGAGTGAGCAGTTCTTC.

This clone was detected a few times. A much larger clonotype is one base distant, so this may be a read error. This chain uses TRBV6-4 with TRBJ2-1; TRBD2 matches 8 bases. The CDR3 is 15 amino acids. The V gene's germline CDR1 is MRHNA and CDR2 SNTAGT. Losses at the gene ends were 2 bases for V and 0 bases for J; bases not matched to a gene: 0. The CDR3 here is CASSDLAGSYNEQFF. The CDR3 DNA is TGTGCCAGCAGTGACCTAGCGGGCTCCTACAATGAGCAGTTCTTC.

V and J are TRBV27 and TRBJ2-2; tentatively, D is TRBD2 (7 bases). Germline CDR1 reads MNHEY; CDR2 reads SMNVEV (reference sequence). The CDR3 runs 17 residues. Trimming removed 7 bases from V and 2 bases from J, with 20 bases in between. CDR3 region: CASKQGGGAPNTGELFF. The CDR3 nucleotides are TGTGCCAGCAAACAAGGTGGGGGGGCTCCAAACACCGGGGAGCTGTTTTTT.

V and J are TRBV7-2 and TRBJ1-4; D remains unclear. The CDR3 contains 13 residues. Germline V gene data show CDR1 as SGHTA and CDR2 as FQGNSA. The V end lost 2 bases, the J end lost 8 bases, and 9 bases lay between the germline ends. The CDR3 DNA reads TGTGCCAGCAGCTTATTTGTGGGGGAAAAACTGTTTTTT. Amino acid sequence: CASSLFVGEKLFF.

The rearrangement links TRBV4-1 to TRBJ1-5; D perhaps matches TRBD1 (6 bases). This CDR3 has 14 amino acids. V lost 6 bases, J lost 5 bases, and 14 bases lay in between. CDR1 MGHRA and CDR2 YSYEKL come from the germline V gene. This CDR3 is CASRPTGEHQPQHF. In DNA form, the CDR3 reads TGCGCCAGCAGACCGACAGGCGAACATCAGCCCCAGCATTTT.

In nucleotides, the CDR3 is TGTGCCAGCAGCTTGGAGGTTGTGTCTGAATCCTACAATGAGCAGTTCTTC. It codes for CASSLEVVSESYNEQFF. The rearrangement uses TRBV11-2 and TRBJ2-1; TRBD2 might be the D (5 bases). Trimming removed 3 bases at V and 1 base at J, with 16 bases between. The V gene's germline CDR1 is SGHAT and CDR2 FQNNGV. CDR3 length: 17 amino acids.